These T cell receptor beta chains were read from a single sample in a study of T cells after yellow fever vaccination. TCRdb reanalysed the 5' RACE reads using MiXCR and keeps one entry per CDR3 protein. Here the sample spans roughly 180,000 distinct CDR3 sequences, approximately 6.2% being singletons. Source: CD4+ T cells sorted from PBMCs, taken on the day of the first yellow fever vaccination. The source of these receptors is a man younger than 30 who received the YFV17D yellow fever vaccine. Each CDR3 is given with its conserved first and last residue. D genes are given only for firm matches. Clone size is given for some rows only: seen once, a few or many times, or a class if the clone is expanded.

TRBV10-3	TRBJ2-5	NA	NA	CAISERGGNGQETQYF	TGTGCCATCAGTGAAAGGGGGGGGAATGGACAAGAGACCCAGTACTTC
TRBV14	TRBJ2-2	many	TRBD1	CASSQQGAIAGELFF	TGTGCCAGCAGCCAACAGGGGGCTATAGCCGGGGAGCTGTTTTTT
TRBV21-1	TRBJ2-2	NA	NA	CASSTSGTSSRSTGELFF	TGTGCCAGCAGCACTTCCGGGACTAGCAGTCGATCAACCGGGGAGCTGTTTTTT
TRBV10-3	TRBJ2-1	many	TRBD2	CAISDPGGDNEQFF	TGTGCCATCAGTGACCCTGGGGGGGACAATGAGCAGTTCTTC
TRBV7-2	TRBJ2-3	many	NA	CASSKRGDTQYF	TGTGCCAGCAGCAAGAGAGGAGATACGCAGTATTTT
TRBV27	TRBJ2-3	few	NA	CASTLLGANTDTQYF	TGTGCCAGCACCCTCCTGGGGGCGAACACAGATACGCAGTATTTT
TRBV5-4	TRBJ2-2	few	NA	CASRPGTYTGELFF	TGTGCCAGCAGGCCCGGGACTTACACCGGGGAGCTGTTTTTT
TRBV3-1	TRBJ2-7	NA	TRBD2	CASSQGLAGVGGEQYF	TGTGCCAGCAGCCAAGGACTAGCGGGGGTGGGCGGCGAGCAGTACTTC
TRBV7-2	TRBJ2-5	many	NA	CASSAGQRETQYF	TGTGCCAGCAGCGCCGGACAGAGAGAGACCCAGTACTTC
TRBV12-3/TRBV12-4	TRBJ1-4	NA	NA	CASSLMHEKLFF	TGTGCCAGCAGTTTGATGCATGAAAAACTGTTTTTT
TRBV7-2	TRBJ2-3	few	NA	CASSQTWRGTDTQYF	TGTGCCAGCAGCCAGACGTGGCGGGGCACAGATACGCAGTATTTT
TRBV10-3	TRBJ2-5	few	NA	CAISDLVGTQETQYF	TGTGCCATCAGTGACCTCGTAGGGACCCAAGAGACCCAGTACTTC
TRBV6-2/TRBV6-3	TRBJ1-1	few	NA	CASRNGPRAFF	TGTGCCAGCAGAAACGGGCCTCGGGCTTTCTTT
TRBV6-5	TRBJ1-2	many	NA	CASSSGPYGYTF	TGTGCCAGCAGTTCCGGCCCCTATGGCTACACCTTC
TRBV9	TRBJ2-3	many	NA	CASSVGGTADTQYF	TGTGCCAGCAGCGTAGGGGGAACCGCAGATACGCAGTATTTT
TRBV7-3	TRBJ2-1	many	NA	CASSQMEGRNNEQFF	TGTGCCAGCAGCCAAATGGAGGGGCGGAACAATGAGCAGTTCTTC
TRBV9	TRBJ2-2	many	NA	CASSRSIQGSNTGELFF	TGTGCCAGCAGCCGATCGATTCAGGGATCGAACACCGGGGAGCTGTTTTTT
TRBV5-1	TRBJ1-4	NA	NA	CASSSALTNEKLFF	TGCGCCAGCAGCTCAGCACTGACTAATGAAAAACTGTTTTTT
TRBV7-6	TRBJ2-5	many	NA	CASSFGPIAIQETQYF	TGTGCCAGCAGCTTTGGGCCAATTGCGATTCAAGAGACCCAGTACTTC
TRBV20-1	TRBJ1-5	many	NA	CSALTGSPNQPQHF	TGCAGTGCTTTGACAGGTTCCCCTAATCAGCCCCAGCATTTT
TRBV20-1	TRBJ2-3	few	NA	CSGPYGDTQYF	TGCAGTGGTCCGTATGGAGATACGCAGTATTTT
TRBV7-3	TRBJ2-3	many	NA	CASSSPGADTQYF	TGTGCCAGCAGTTCCCCCGGCGCAGATACGCAGTATTTT
TRBV5-1	TRBJ1-1	many	NA	CASSLETANTEAFF	TGCGCCAGCAGCTTGGAAACGGCGAACACTGAAGCTTTCTTT
TRBV12-3/TRBV12-4	TRBJ2-3	NA	NA	CASRRDGRDYTQYF	TGTGCCAGCAGAAGGGACGGACGGGACTATACGCAGTATTTT
TRBV23-1	TRBJ1-5	NA	NA	CASSQSRRYSNQPQHF	TGCGCCAGCAGTCAATCCCGGCGGTATAGCAATCAGCCCCAGCATTTT
TRBV5-1	TRBJ2-3	many	NA	CASSSEREDTQYF	TGCGCCAGCAGCTCGGAAAGAGAGGATACGCAGTATTTT
TRBV6-2/TRBV6-3	TRBJ1-2	many	TRBD1	CASSRGQGAAGYTF	TGTGCCAGCAGCCGAGGACAGGGGGCGGCTGGCTACACCTTC
TRBV7-3	TRBJ1-1	NA	NA	CASSPMGETEAFF	TGTGCCAGCTCCCCGATGGGGGAAACTGAAGCTTTCTTT
TRBV7-3	TRBJ2-5	many	NA	CASSLNGPEYQETQYF	TGTGCCAGCAGCTTAAACGGGCCCGAGTACCAAGAGACCCAGTACTTC
TRBV7-9	TRBJ2-1	few	TRBD1	CASSRRTGAPDDNEQFF	TGTGCCAGCAGCCGTCGGACAGGGGCACCCGACGACAATGAGCAGTTCTTC
TRBV20-1	TRBJ1-2	few	NA	CSALQGNYGYTF	TGCAGTGCACTACAGGGAAACTATGGCTACACCTTC